What follows is one TCR beta chain and its context. For the second PCR, which ran for about 7 to 12 cycles, a sample-barcoded 5' primer and a J-beta primer mix were used. Via MiXCR, TCRdb re-called the 5' RACE reads, giving one row per CDR3 protein. The top ten clones hold 7% to 9% of a sample with some 1.4 million distinct CDR3 sequences, approximately 42% of them seen once. This CDR3 has 18 amino acids. Trimming took 0 bases from V and 1 from J; bases not matched to a gene: 8. From germline, CDR1 is MGHRA and CDR2 YSYEKL. This specimen comes from a study of blood T cells in healthy people across ages.

Sequencing input: blood. The chain carries TRBV4-1 and TRBJ2-3, with TRBD2 identical over 9 bases. The TCR comes from a woman between 18 and 30 years old in good health. The DNA for the CDR3 is TGCGCCAGCAGCCAAGAAGGAATACTAGCGGGCCGCACAGATACGCAGTATTTT. Encoded protein: CASSQEGILAGRTDTQYF.